The present TCR beta chain was sequenced within a study of blood T cell repertoires in COVID-19. The wider study: Acute-phase and convalescent COVID-19 samples originated in the United States, Italy and Spain. The cDNA or gDNA used as material had been derived from T cells, B-cell-depleted T cells, or PBMCs.

The CDR3 consists of 15 residues. Trimming took off 1 base at V and 4 bases at J, with 11 bases between the two ends. CDR1 is LNHDA, CDR2 SQIVND, per germline (reference sequence). As originally analysed: Researchers report that nucleated cell counts were estimated from reference gene primer amplification. Profiling relied on immunoSEQ multiplex PCR, and the TCRdb table lists in-frame clones only, not all of them. V and J calls and clone size come straight from that table; D and trimming were deduced from the DNA. The sample has some 490,000 clones; 70% to 90% are singletons. The receptor was isolated from a human donor in a cohort sampled during active COVID-19. Material for sequencing was peripheral blood. This chain links TRBV19 with TRBJ2-1, with D perhaps matching TRBD1 (5 bases). CDR3: CASSIGQSYYNEQFF. The CDR3 DNA sequence: TGTGCCAGTAGTATAGGACAGTCCTATTACAATGAGCAGTTCTTC.